What follows are 13 T cell receptor beta chains derived from one specimen sequenced in a study of PD-1 blockade in classical Hodgkin lymphoma. Time point noted: cycle 4 day 1 (C4D1), after 6 weeks of nivolumab. Brentuximab vedotin exposure varied, and every patient relapsed after autologous stem cell transplantation. Repertoires were generated with immunoSEQ multiplex PCR, while TCRdb's copy carries only in-frame clones and drops some. The data hold around 25,000 clones, with roughly 90% observed a single time. The source was peripheral blood mononuclear cells (PBMCs), collected before the fourth cycle of nivolumab. The receptors here all came from a human donor with classical Hodgkin lymphoma.

J is TRBJ1-6 and V is TRBV7-2, with 10 bases lining up with TRBD1. Trimming took 5 bases from V and 2 from J; bases not matched to a gene: 6. Germline V gene data show CDR1 as SGHTA and CDR2 as FQGNSA. The CDR3 covers 17 residues. This CDR3 is CASSPWTGGAYNSPLHF. The CDR3 DNA sequence: TGTGCCAGCAGCCCCTGGACAGGGGGTGCCTATAATTCACCCCTCCACTTT.

This chain connects TRBV7-2 to TRBJ2-2; possibly TRBD2 for D (6 bases). Germline V gene sequence: CDR1 SGHTA, CDR2 FQGNSA. Trimming removed 5 bases from V and 3 bases from J, with 13 bases in between. The CDR3 runs 15 residues. The CDR3 region has the DNA TGTGCCAGCAGCCCTCGACTAGGTGACACCGGGGAGCTGTTTTTT. This encodes CASSPRLGDTGELFF.

V and J are TRBV11-2 and TRBJ2-5; the D gene could be TRBD1 or TRBD2 (6 bases each). In germline, CDR1 is SGHAT, CDR2 FQNNGV. Trimming stripped 1 base from V and 5 bases from J, with 11 bases between. This CDR3 is built from 14 residues. In nucleotides, the CDR3 is TGTGCCAGCAGCTTAGGTCCGGGGGCGGAGACCCAGTACTTC. Its protein product is CASSLGPGAETQYF.

The gene calls are TRBV5-4 and TRBJ2-2; 9 bases align to TRBD2. The CDR3 contains 16 residues. Trimming took 5 bases from V and 3 from J; bases not matched to a gene: 8. CDR1 and CDR2 (germline): SGHNT, YYREEE (reference sequence). The CDR3 reads CASRTSGGGDTGELFF. The CDR3 bases are TGTGCCAGCAGGACTAGCGGCGGTGGGGACACCGGGGAGCTGTTTTTT.

The chain recombines TRBV5-5 with TRBJ2-3; D may be TRBD1 (6 bases). This CDR3 is built from 15 residues. The V end was cut by 0 bases, the J end by 2 bases, with 10 bases between. Germline V gives CDR1 SGHKS, CDR2 YYEKEE (reference sequence). The CDR3 protein is CASSLGQGTTDTQYF. The CDR3 DNA reads as TGTGCCAGCAGCTTGGGTCAGGGGACCACAGATACGCAGTATTTT.

This CDR3 reads CASSSTNTEAFF. The CDR3 DNA reads as TGTGCCAGCAGCTCTACAAACACTGAAGCTTTCTTT. The V call is TRBV7-9, the J call TRBJ1-1, with unresolved D. This CDR3 contains 12 residues. Trimming cost V 4 bases and J 2 bases, with 5 bases left between them. CDR1 and CDR2 from the germline V gene are SEHNR and FQNEAQ (reference sequence).

This clone was detected only a few times. The chain employs TRBV7-2 and TRBJ1-5; D remains ambiguous. Deletions cut 5 bases from V and 4 bases from J, with 9 bases between. The CDR3 sequence is 13 residues long. In germline, CDR1 is SGHTA, CDR2 FQGNSA. CDR3 loop: CASSLSWNQPQHF. The CDR3 DNA reads as TGTGCCAGCAGCCTTAGTTGGAATCAGCCCCAGCATTTT.

This sequence joins TRBV27 and TRBJ2-7, with 7 bases aligning to TRBD2. Trimming removed 2 bases from V and 5 bases from J; junction bases left unmatched: 6. Germline V gene lookup returns CDR1 MNHEY and CDR2 SMNVEV (reference sequence). This CDR3 spans 14 amino acids. CDR3 residues: CASSLTRGDDEQYF. The CDR3 coding sequence is TGTGCCAGCAGTTTAACCCGGGGGGATGACGAGCAGTACTTC.

The chain combines TRBV5-8 with TRBJ2-7, with D hard to call. Per germline, CDR1 SGHTS and CDR2 YDEGEE. The CDR3 is 13 amino acids. The ends were cut back, 0 bases at V and 3 bases at J, with 7 bases in the middle. The CDR3 reads CASSLDMGYEQYF. DNA of the CDR3: TGTGCCAGCAGCTTGGATATGGGCTACGAGCAGTACTTC.

Points on this clone: An end of the junction does not agree with germline; a read error may underlie this. V is TRBV6-5 and J is TRBJ1-4; no clear D. The CDR3 consists of 14 residues. Germline-derived CDR1 and CDR2 are MNHEY and SVGAGI. The DNA of the CDR3 is TGTGCCAGCAGTCGGACGGTGGCTAACGAAAAACTGTTTTTT. Translation: CASSRTVANEKLFF.

This clone was seen a handful of times. The V call is TRBV30, the J call TRBJ1-3; D gene unclear. The CDR3 covers 13 residues. The ends were cut back, 2 bases at V and 0 bases at J, with 5 bases in the middle. The germline CDR1 and CDR2 sequences are GTSNPN and SVGIG (reference sequence). The CDR3 region is CAWSSFSGNTIYF. The DNA of the CDR3 is TGTGCCTGGAGTTCTTTCTCTGGAAACACCATATATTTT.

The CDR3 spells CASSPLPLSEQYF. The CDR3 DNA sequence: TGTGCCAGCTCACCACTACCCCTCTCCGAGCAGTACTTC. This chain uses TRBV18 with TRBJ2-7; unclear D gene. Trimming stripped 1 base from V and 6 bases from J, with 10 bases between. The CDR3 has 13 amino acids. The germline V gene has CDR1 KGHSH and CDR2 LQKENI.

The rearrangement joins TRBV5-1 to TRBJ2-1, with 9 bases fitting TRBD1. Germline V lookup: CDR1 SGHRS, CDR2 YFSETQ. Trimming at V came to 5 bases and at J to 7 bases, leaving 7 bases not matched to a gene. This CDR3 spans 14 amino acids. CDR3 loop: CASSSQGAGNEQFF. The CDR3 nucleotides read TGCGCCAGCAGTTCACAGGGGGCAGGTAATGAGCAGTTCTTC.